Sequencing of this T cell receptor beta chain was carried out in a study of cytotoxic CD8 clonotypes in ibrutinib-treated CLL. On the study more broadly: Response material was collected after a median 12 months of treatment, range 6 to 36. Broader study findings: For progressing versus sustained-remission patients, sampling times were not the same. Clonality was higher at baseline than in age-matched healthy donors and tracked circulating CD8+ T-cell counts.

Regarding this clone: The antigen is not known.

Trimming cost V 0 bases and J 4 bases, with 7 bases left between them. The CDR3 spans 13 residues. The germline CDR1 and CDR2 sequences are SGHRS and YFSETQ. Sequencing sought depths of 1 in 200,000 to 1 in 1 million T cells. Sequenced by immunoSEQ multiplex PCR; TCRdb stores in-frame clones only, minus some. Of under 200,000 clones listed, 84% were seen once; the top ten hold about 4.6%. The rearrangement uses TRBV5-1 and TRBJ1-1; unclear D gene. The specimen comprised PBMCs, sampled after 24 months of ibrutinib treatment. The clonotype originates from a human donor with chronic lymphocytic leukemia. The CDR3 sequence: CASSLESITEAFF. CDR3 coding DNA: TGCGCCAGCAGCTTGGAGAGTATCACTGAAGCTTTCTTT.